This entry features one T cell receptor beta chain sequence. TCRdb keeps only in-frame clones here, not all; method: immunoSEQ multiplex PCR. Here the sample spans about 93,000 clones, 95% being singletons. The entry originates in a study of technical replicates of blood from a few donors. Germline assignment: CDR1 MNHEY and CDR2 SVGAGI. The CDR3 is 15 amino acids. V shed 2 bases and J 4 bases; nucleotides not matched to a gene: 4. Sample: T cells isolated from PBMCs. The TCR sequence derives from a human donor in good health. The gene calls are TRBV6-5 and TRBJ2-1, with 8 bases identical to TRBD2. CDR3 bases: TGTGCCAGCAGTTACGGGACTAGTCTTTACAATGAGCAGTTCTTC. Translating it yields CASSYGTSLYNEQFF.